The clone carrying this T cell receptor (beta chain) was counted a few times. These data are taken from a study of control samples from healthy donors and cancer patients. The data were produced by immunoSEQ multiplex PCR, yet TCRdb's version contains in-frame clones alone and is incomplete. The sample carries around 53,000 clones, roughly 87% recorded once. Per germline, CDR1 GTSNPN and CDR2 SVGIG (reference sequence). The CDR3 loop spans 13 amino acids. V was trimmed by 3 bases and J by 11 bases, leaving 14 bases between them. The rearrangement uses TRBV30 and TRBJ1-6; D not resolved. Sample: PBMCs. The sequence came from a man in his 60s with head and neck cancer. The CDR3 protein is CAWRESSGTPLHF. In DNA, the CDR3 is TGTGCCTGGAGAGAAAGTTCCGGGACACCCCTCCACTTT.